This T cell receptor beta chain was sequenced for a study of T cells in Graves' hyperthyroidism and ophthalmopathy. Germline V gene data show CDR1 as GTSNPN and CDR2 as SVGIG (reference sequence). The CDR3 runs to 15 residues. J was trimmed by 7 bases and V by 2 bases; bases with no gene match: 10. What was amplified from RNA transcripts were TCR beta CDR3 regions. HTBI primers were used for first-round RT-PCR of the TCR CDR3. A single record per CDR3 protein comes from TCRdb applying MiXCR to the multiplex PCR reads. The sample records approximately 350,000 distinct CDR3 sequences, roughly 15% being singletons.

The sequencing input was blood. The chain recombines TRBV30 with TRBJ1-2; 10 bases agree with TRBD1. This TCR derives from a woman in her fifties or sixties with Graves' ophthalmopathy. The CDR3 reads CAWSPPGQGFGGYTF. The DNA of the CDR3 is TGTGCCTGGAGTCCCCCGGGACAGGGGTTTGGTGGCTACACCTTC.